A selection of T cell receptor beta chains follows, all from one sample in a study of T cell responses to AZD1222 COVID-19 vaccine. Clones were read by immunoSEQ multiplex PCR, and TCRdb kept only the in-frame ones, dropping some. This table holds more than 150,000 clones, roughly 88% found once. The source was peripheral blood, collected on day 0 of AZD1222 vaccination. The receptors stem from an adult in good health. Both conserved end residues are part of each CDR3. D genes are given only for firm matches. Size is omitted from some rows. Given values are once, few, many or a class for expanded clones.

abundance: .
j_gene: TRBJ2-1
v_gene: TRBV9
d_gene: TRBD2
CDR3aa: CASSATGGRAYNEQFF
CDR3nt: TGTGCCAGCAGCGCTACTGGCGGGAGGGCCTACAATGAGCAGTTCTTC

abundance: .
j_gene: TRBJ1-3
v_gene: TRBV4-1
d_gene: .
CDR3aa: CASSPQQDVSGNTIYF
CDR3nt: TGCGCCAGCAGCCCCCAACAGGACGTCTCTGGAAACACCATATATTTT

abundance: .
j_gene: TRBJ1-1
v_gene: TRBV12-5
d_gene: TRBD1
CDR3aa: CASGSTKQGTNTEAFF
CDR3nt: TGTGCTAGTGGTTCCACTAAACAGGGGACAAACACTGAAGCTTTCTTT

abundance: .
j_gene: TRBJ2-7
v_gene: TRBV3-1/TRBV3-2
d_gene: .
CDR3aa: CASSHGKGTQPYEQYF
CDR3nt: TGTGCCAGCAGCCACGGGAAGGGGACGCAACCCTACGAGCAGTACTTC

abundance: .
j_gene: TRBJ1-1
v_gene: TRBV27
d_gene: .
CDR3aa: CASSYRRLNTEAFF
CDR3nt: TGTGCCAGCAGTTACCGACGGTTGAACACTGAAGCTTTCTTT

abundance: .
j_gene: TRBJ2-2
v_gene: TRBV5-1
d_gene: TRBD1
CDR3aa: CASSLLGTGNTGELFF
CDR3nt: TGCGCCAGCAGCTTGTTAGGGACAGGGAACACCGGGGAGCTGTTTTTT

abundance: .
j_gene: TRBJ2-2
v_gene: TRBV11-3
d_gene: TRBD1
CDR3aa: CASSTGALDTGELFF
CDR3nt: TGTGCCAGCAGTACAGGGGCCCTTGACACCGGGGAGCTGTTTTTT

abundance: .
j_gene: TRBJ2-1
v_gene: TRBV27
d_gene: TRBD1
CDR3aa: CASISSGTGGDEQFF
CDR3nt: TGTGCCAGCATATCCTCCGGGACAGGGGGCGATGAGCAGTTCTTC

abundance: .
j_gene: TRBJ2-5
v_gene: TRBV14
d_gene: TRBD2
CDR3aa: CASSQFGLAGGKETQYF
CDR3nt: TGTGCCAGCAGCCAATTCGGACTAGCGGGAGGGAAAGAGACCCAGTACTTC

abundance: .
j_gene: TRBJ2-7
v_gene: TRBV6-5
d_gene: .
CDR3aa: CASSYSSNGWEQYF
CDR3nt: TGTGCCAGCAGTTACTCGAGTAATGGGTGGGAGCAGTACTTC

abundance: .
j_gene: TRBJ2-2
v_gene: TRBV9
d_gene: .
CDR3aa: CASSAASTANTGELFF
CDR3nt: TGTGCCAGCAGCGCCGCAAGTACGGCGAACACCGGGGAGCTGTTTTTT

abundance: .
j_gene: TRBJ1-4
v_gene: TRBV2
d_gene: TRBD1
CDR3aa: CASSGSQGAGEKLFF
CDR3nt: TGTGCCAGCAGTGGATCCCAGGGGGCGGGTGAAAAACTGTTTTTT

abundance: .
j_gene: TRBJ1-3
v_gene: TRBV15
d_gene: .
CDR3aa: CATSRDRAGWVSGNTIYF
CDR3nt: TGTGCCACCAGCAGAGATCGGGCCGGTTGGGTGAGCGGAAACACCATATATTTT

abundance: .
j_gene: TRBJ1-6
v_gene: TRBV6-5
d_gene: .
CDR3aa: CASSGSESPLHF
CDR3nt: TGTGCCAGCTCAGGGTCAGAGTCACCCCTCCACTTT

abundance: .
j_gene: TRBJ1-4
v_gene: TRBV18
d_gene: .
CDR3aa: CASRATLPFEKLFF
CDR3nt: TGTGCCAGCCGCGCAACCCTCCCGTTTGAAAAACTGTTTTTT

abundance: .
j_gene: TRBJ2-2
v_gene: TRBV20-1
d_gene: TRBD1
CDR3aa: CSASKQGPNTGELFF
CDR3nt: TGCAGTGCCAGTAAACAGGGGCCGAACACCGGGGAGCTGTTTTTT

abundance: .
j_gene: TRBJ1-2
v_gene: TRBV5-6
d_gene: TRBD1
CDR3aa: CASSLPGQADRGGYTF
CDR3nt: TGTGCCAGCAGCTTGCCGGGACAGGCCGATAGGGGCGGCTACACCTTC

abundance: .
j_gene: TRBJ2-5
v_gene: TRBV5-6
d_gene: .
CDR3aa: CASSLETEVETQYF
CDR3nt: TGTGCCAGCAGCTTGGAAACGGAGGTGGAGACCCAGTACTTC

abundance: .
j_gene: TRBJ2-2
v_gene: TRBV24-1
d_gene: .
CDR3aa: CATSDTRGGADTGELFF
CDR3nt: TGTGCCACCAGTGATACCCGAGGAGGGGCCGACACCGGGGAGCTGTTTTTT

abundance: few
j_gene: TRBJ2-7
v_gene: TRBV9
d_gene: .
CDR3aa: CASSVGTAYEQYF
CDR3nt: TGTGCCAGCAGCGTAGGAACAGCCTACGAGCAGTACTTC

abundance: .
j_gene: TRBJ1-2
v_gene: TRBV2
d_gene: .
CDR3aa: CASSRDTYGYTF
CDR3nt: TGTGCCAGCAGTCGGGACACCTATGGCTACACCTTC

abundance: .
j_gene: TRBJ2-1
v_gene: TRBV7-9
d_gene: .
CDR3aa: CASGQNYNEQFF
CDR3nt: TGCGCCTCAGGGCAGAACTACAATGAGCAGTTCTTC

abundance: .
j_gene: TRBJ1-1
v_gene: TRBV11-2
d_gene: TRBD1
CDR3aa: CASSLHRGVGTEAFF
CDR3nt: TGTGCCAGCAGCCTCCACAGGGGAGTGGGGACTGAAGCTTTCTTT

abundance: .
j_gene: TRBJ1-5
v_gene: TRBV27
d_gene: .
CDR3aa: CASTPGGNQPQHF
CDR3nt: TGTGCCAGCACCCCCGGGGGGAATCAGCCCCAGCATTTT

abundance: .
j_gene: TRBJ2-5
v_gene: TRBV15
d_gene: .
CDR3aa: CATKADPTTQETQYF
CDR3nt: TGTGCCACCAAAGCTGATCCCACAACCCAGGAGACCCAGTACTTC

abundance: .
j_gene: TRBJ1-2
v_gene: TRBV4-1
d_gene: .
CDR3aa: CASSQVRGADGYTF
CDR3nt: TGCGCCAGCAGCCAGGTACGGGGCGCGGATGGCTACACCTTC

abundance: .
j_gene: TRBJ1-5
v_gene: TRBV10-3
d_gene: TRBD1
CDR3aa: CAISNADRGRQPQHF
CDR3nt: TGTGCCATCAGCAACGCGGACAGGGGGCGACAGCCCCAGCATTTT

abundance: .
j_gene: TRBJ1-1
v_gene: TRBV7-8
d_gene: .
CDR3aa: CASSPYLEVSTEAFF
CDR3nt: TGTGCCAGCAGCCCATATTTGGAGGTATCGACTGAAGCTTTCTTT

abundance: .
j_gene: TRBJ2-1
v_gene: TRBV7-9
d_gene: TRBD2
CDR3aa: CASSLTGGAFNEQFF
CDR3nt: TGTGCCAGCAGCTTAACCGGGGGGGCATTCAATGAGCAGTTCTTC

abundance: .
j_gene: TRBJ2-7
v_gene: TRBV3-1/TRBV3-2
d_gene: TRBD1
CDR3aa: CASSQLAGGYEQYF
CDR3nt: TGTGCCAGCAGCCAATTGGCAGGGGGCTACGAGCAGTACTTC

abundance: .
j_gene: TRBJ1-2
v_gene: TRBV7-2
d_gene: TRBD1
CDR3aa: CASSLENRDRAPGYTF
CDR3nt: TGTGCCAGCAGCTTAGAGAACCGGGACAGGGCTCCCGGCTACACCTTC

abundance: .
j_gene: TRBJ2-7
v_gene: TRBV15
d_gene: .
CDR3aa: CATSRDPHPKAEQYF
CDR3nt: TGTGCCACCAGCAGAGACCCTCACCCCAAGGCCGAGCAGTACTTC

abundance: .
j_gene: TRBJ1-2
v_gene: TRBV19
d_gene: .
CDR3aa: CASSLRSHYGYTF
CDR3nt: TGTGCCAGTAGTTTGAGGTCTCACTATGGCTACACCTTC

abundance: .
j_gene: TRBJ2-7
v_gene: TRBV3-1/TRBV3-2
d_gene: .
CDR3aa: CASSQDRDEQYF
CDR3nt: TGTGCCAGCAGCCAAGACAGGGACGAGCAGTACTTC

abundance: .
j_gene: TRBJ1-1
v_gene: TRBV5-6
d_gene: .
CDR3aa: CASSSEGTPLTEAFF
CDR3nt: TGTGCCAGCAGCTCGGAGGGGACACCCCTCACTGAAGCTTTCTTT

abundance: .
j_gene: TRBJ1-2
v_gene: TRBV29-1
d_gene: .
CDR3aa: CSVDHANYGYTF
CDR3nt: TGCAGCGTTGATCATGCCAACTATGGCTACACCTTC

abundance: once
j_gene: TRBJ1-6
v_gene: TRBV18
d_gene: TRBD1
CDR3aa: CASSPTGSSYNSPLHF
CDR3nt: TGTGCCAGCTCACCGACAGGGAGCTCCTATAATTCACCCCTCCACTTT

abundance: once
j_gene: TRBJ1-2
v_gene: TRBV5-1
d_gene: .
CDR3aa: CASSLGGRLDGYTF
CDR3nt: TGCGCCAGCAGCTTGGGGGGGCGGCTTGATGGCTACACCTTC

abundance: .
j_gene: TRBJ2-7
v_gene: TRBV5-4
d_gene: TRBD1
CDR3aa: CASSLDRDRGYEQYF
CDR3nt: TGTGCCAGCAGCTTGGACCGGGACAGGGGGTACGAGCAGTACTTC

abundance: few
j_gene: TRBJ1-1
v_gene: TRBV9
d_gene: .
CDR3aa: CASSPQGTEAFF
CDR3nt: TGTGCCAGCAGCCCCCAGGGCACTGAAGCTTTCTTT

abundance: .
j_gene: TRBJ2-1
v_gene: TRBV5-1
d_gene: TRBD1
CDR3aa: CASRPGGLSSYNEQFF
CDR3nt: TGCGCCAGCAGGCCAGGGGGCTTAAGCTCCTACAATGAGCAGTTCTTC

abundance: .
j_gene: TRBJ1-2
v_gene: TRBV27
d_gene: TRBD1
CDR3aa: CASSQRPGTVGWGYGYTF
CDR3nt: TGTGCCAGCAGTCAACGGCCGGGGACAGTAGGTTGGGGGTATGGCTACACCTTC

abundance: .
j_gene: TRBJ1-1
v_gene: TRBV29-1
d_gene: .
CDR3aa: CSVEGTYMNTEAFF
CDR3nt: TGCAGCGTTGAAGGGACCTACATGAACACTGAAGCTTTCTTT

abundance: .
j_gene: TRBJ2-2
v_gene: TRBV19
d_gene: TRBD2
CDR3aa: CASSILAGAGGELFF
CDR3nt: TGTGCCAGTAGTATCCTAGCGGGGGCAGGTGGGGAGCTGTTTTTT